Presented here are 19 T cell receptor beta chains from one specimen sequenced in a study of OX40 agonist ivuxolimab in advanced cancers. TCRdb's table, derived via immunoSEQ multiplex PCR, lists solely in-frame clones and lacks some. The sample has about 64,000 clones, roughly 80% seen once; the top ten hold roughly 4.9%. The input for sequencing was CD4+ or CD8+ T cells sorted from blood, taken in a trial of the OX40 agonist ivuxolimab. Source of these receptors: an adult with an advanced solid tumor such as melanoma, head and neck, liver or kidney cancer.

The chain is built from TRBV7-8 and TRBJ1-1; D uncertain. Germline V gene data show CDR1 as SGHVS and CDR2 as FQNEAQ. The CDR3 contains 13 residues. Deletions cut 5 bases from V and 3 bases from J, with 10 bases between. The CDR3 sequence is CASSPRIDTEAFF. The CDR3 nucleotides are TGTGCCAGCAGCCCCCGGATTGACACTGAAGCTTTCTTT.

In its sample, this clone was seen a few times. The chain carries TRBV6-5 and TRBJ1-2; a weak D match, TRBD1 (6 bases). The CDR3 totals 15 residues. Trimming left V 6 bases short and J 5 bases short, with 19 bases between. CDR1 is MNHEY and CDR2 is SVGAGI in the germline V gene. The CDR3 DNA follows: TGTGCCAGCAGGAGCCGGGACCGCCAGGGGTATGGCTACACCTTC. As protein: CASRSRDRQGYGYTF.

CDR3 coding DNA: TGCAGCGTTCAACGAGGGGCCAGCACAGATACGCAGTATTTT. Residues: CSVQRGASTDTQYF. This chain uses TRBV29-1 with TRBJ2-3, with D perhaps matching TRBD1 or TRBD2 (5 bases each). This CDR3 is built from 14 residues. Germline assignment: CDR1 SQVTM and CDR2 ANQGSEA. With 5 bases removed from V and 0 bases from J, the gap between germline ends came to 12 bases.

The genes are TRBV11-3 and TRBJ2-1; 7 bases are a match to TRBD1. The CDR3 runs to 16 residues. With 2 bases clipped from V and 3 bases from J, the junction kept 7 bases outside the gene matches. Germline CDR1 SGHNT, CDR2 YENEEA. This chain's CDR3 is CASSLTNRGDYNEQFF. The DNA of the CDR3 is TGTGCCAGCAGCTTAACCAACAGGGGAGACTACAATGAGCAGTTCTTC.

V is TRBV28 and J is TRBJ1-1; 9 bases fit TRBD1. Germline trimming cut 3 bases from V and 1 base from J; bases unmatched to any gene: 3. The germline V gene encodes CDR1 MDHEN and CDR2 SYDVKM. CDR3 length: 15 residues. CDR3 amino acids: CASSFPGQGNTEAFF. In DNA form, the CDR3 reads TGTGCCAGCAGTTTCCCGGGACAGGGGAACACTGAAGCTTTCTTT.

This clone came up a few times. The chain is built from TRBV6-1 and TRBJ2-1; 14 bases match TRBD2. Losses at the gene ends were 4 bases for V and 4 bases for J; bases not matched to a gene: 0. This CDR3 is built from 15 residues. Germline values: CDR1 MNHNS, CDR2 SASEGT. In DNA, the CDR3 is TGTGCCAGCAGTGGACTAGCGGGGGGGTACAATGAGCAGTTCTTC. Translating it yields CASSGLAGGYNEQFF.

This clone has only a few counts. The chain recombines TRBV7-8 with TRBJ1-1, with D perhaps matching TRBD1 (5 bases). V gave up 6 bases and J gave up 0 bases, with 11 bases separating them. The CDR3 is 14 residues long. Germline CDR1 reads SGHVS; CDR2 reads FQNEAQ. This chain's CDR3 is CASRMAGVNTEAFF. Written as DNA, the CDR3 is TGTGCCAGCAGGATGGCGGGGGTGAACACTGAAGCTTTCTTT.

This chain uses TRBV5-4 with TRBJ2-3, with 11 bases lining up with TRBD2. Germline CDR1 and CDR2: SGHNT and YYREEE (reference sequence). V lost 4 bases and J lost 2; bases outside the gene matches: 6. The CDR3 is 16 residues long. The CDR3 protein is CASSRRLAGSTDTQYF. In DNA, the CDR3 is TGTGCCAGCAGCCGAAGACTAGCGGGATCCACAGATACGCAGTATTTT.

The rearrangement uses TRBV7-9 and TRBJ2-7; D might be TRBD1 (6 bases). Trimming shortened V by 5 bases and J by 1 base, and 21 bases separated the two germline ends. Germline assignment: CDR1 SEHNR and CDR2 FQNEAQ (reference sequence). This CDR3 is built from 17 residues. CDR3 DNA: TGTGCCAGCAGCCGCGACAGGTTTCTCGGAGATTCCTACGAGCAGTACTTC. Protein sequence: CASSRDRFLGDSYEQYF.

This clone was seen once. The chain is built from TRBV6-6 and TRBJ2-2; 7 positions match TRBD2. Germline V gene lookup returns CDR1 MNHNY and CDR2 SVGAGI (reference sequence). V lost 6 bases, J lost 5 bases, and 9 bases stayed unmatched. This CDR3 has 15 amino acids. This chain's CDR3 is CASRSSGGGTGELFF. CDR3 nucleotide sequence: TGTGCCAGCAGATCTTCTGGGGGGGGGACCGGGGAGCTGTTTTTT.

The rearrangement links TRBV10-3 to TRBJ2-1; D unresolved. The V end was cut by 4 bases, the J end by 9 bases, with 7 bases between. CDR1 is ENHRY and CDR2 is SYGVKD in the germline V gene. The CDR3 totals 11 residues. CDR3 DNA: TGTGCCATCAGTGGATTAGGTGAGCAGTTCTTC. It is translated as CAISGLGEQFF.

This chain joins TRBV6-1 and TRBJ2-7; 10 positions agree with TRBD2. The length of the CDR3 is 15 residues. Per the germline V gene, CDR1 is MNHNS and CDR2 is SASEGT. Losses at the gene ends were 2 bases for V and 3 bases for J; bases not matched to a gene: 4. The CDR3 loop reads CASSEWGTSDYEQYF. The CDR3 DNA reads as TGTGCCAGCAGTGAATGGGGGACTAGCGACTACGAGCAGTACTTC.

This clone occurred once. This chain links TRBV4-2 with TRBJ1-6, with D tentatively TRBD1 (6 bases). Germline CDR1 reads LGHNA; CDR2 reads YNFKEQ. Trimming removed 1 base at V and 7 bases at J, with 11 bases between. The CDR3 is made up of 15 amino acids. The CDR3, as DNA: TGTGCCAGCAGCCAAGCGGACAGACAGAATTCACCCCTCCACTTT. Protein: CASSQADRQNSPLHF.

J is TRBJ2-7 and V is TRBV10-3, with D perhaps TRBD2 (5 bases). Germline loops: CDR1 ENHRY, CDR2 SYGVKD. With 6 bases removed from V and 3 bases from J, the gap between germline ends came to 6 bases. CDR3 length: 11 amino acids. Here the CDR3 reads CAIRSGYEQYF. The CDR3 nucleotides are TGTGCCATCAGAAGCGGCTACGAGCAGTACTTC.

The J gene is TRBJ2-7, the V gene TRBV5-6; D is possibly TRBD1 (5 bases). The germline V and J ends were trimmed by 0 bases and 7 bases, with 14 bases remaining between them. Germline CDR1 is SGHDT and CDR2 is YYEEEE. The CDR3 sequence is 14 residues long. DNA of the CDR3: TGTGCCAGCAGCTTGGGTGCAGGGAAGGGTGAGCAGTACTTC. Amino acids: CASSLGAGKGEQYF.

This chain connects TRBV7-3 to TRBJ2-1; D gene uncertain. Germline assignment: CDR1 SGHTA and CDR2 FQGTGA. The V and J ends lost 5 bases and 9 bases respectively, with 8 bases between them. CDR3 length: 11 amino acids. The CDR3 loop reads CASSPGSEQFF. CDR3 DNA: TGTGCCAGCAGCCCTGGGTCTGAGCAGTTCTTC.

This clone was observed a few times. In DNA form, the CDR3 reads TGTGCCAGCAGCCAGCAGGGCTTCCGCAATCAGCCCCAGCATTTT. This encodes CASSQQGFRNQPQHF. This chain joins TRBV7-2 and TRBJ1-5; D might be TRBD1 (5 bases). Germline CDR1 and CDR2: SGHTA and FQGNSA. The germline V and J ends were trimmed by 5 bases and 2 bases, with 13 bases remaining between them. The CDR3 totals 15 residues.

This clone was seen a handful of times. The CDR3 region is CASKVGLNTEAFF. The CDR3 DNA reads as TGTGCCAGCAAAGTGGGTTTGAACACTGAAGCTTTCTTT. The rearrangement links TRBV6-6 to TRBJ1-1; no clear D gene. This CDR3 has 13 amino acids. Per the germline V gene, CDR1 is MNHNY and CDR2 is SVGAGI (reference sequence). Trimming shortened V by 7 bases and J by 0 bases, and 9 bases separated the two germline ends.

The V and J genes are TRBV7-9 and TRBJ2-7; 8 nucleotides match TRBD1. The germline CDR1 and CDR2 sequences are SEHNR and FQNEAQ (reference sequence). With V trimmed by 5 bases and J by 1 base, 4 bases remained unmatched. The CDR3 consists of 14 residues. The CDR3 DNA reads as TGTGCCAGCAGCCGGGACAGGCAATCCTACGAGCAGTACTTC. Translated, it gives CASSRDRQSYEQYF.